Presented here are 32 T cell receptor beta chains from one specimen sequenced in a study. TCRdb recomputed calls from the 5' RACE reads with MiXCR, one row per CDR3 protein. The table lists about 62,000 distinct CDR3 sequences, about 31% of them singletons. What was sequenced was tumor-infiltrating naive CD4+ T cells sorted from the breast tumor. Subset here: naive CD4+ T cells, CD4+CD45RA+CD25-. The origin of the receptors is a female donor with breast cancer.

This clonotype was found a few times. CDR3 DNA sequence: TGTGCCAGCAGCCCACCAGGACAGGGGGAGGAAAAACTGTTTTTT. Translating gives CASSPPGQGEEKLFF. This chain connects TRBV7-9 to TRBJ1-4, with 10 bases that match TRBD1. CDR1 and CDR2 from the germline V gene are SEHNR and FQNEAQ (reference sequence). The CDR3 totals 15 residues. The J segment lost 8 bases and the V segment lost 5 bases, leaving 8 bases of the junction unmatched.

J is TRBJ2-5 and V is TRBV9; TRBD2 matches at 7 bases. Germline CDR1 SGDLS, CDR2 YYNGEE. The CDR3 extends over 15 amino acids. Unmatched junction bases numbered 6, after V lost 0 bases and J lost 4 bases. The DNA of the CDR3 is TGTGCCAGCAGCGTAGGGACTAGGATGCCAGAGACCCAGTACTTC. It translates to CASSVGTRMPETQYF.

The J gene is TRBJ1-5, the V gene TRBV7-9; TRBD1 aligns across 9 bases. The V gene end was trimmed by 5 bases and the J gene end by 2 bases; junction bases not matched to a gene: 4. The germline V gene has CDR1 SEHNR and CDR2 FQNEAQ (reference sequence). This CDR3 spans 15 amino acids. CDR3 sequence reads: CASSARDRGNQPQHF. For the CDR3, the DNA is TGTGCCAGCAGCGCCCGGGACAGGGGCAATCAGCCCCAGCATTTT.

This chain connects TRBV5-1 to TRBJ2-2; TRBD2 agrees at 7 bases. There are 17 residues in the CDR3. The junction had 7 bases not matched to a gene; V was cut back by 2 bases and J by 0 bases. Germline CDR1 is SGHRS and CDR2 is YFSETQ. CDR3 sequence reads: CASSFRAGEANTGELFF. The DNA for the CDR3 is TGCGCCAGCAGCTTCCGTGCGGGAGAGGCGAACACCGGGGAGCTGTTTTTT.

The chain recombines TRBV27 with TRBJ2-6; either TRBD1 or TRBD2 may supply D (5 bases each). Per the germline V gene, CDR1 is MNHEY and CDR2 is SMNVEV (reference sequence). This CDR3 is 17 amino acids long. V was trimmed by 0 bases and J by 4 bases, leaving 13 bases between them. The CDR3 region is CASSLSRDRLGANVLTF. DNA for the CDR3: TGTGCCAGCAGTTTATCGAGGGACCGATTAGGGGCCAACGTCCTGACTTTC.

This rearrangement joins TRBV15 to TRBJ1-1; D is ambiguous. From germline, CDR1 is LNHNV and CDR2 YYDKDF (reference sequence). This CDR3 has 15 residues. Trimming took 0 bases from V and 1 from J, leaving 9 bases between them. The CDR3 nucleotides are TGTGCCACCAGCAGAGATCTTGGGGAGAACACTGAAGCTTTCTTT. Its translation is CATSRDLGENTEAFF.

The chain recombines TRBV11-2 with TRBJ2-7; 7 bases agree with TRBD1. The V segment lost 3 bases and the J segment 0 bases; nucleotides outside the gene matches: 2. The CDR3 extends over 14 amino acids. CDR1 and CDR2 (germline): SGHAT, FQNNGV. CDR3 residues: CASSFAGGSYEQYF. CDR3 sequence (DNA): TGTGCCAGCAGCTTCGCAGGGGGCTCCTACGAGCAGTACTTC.

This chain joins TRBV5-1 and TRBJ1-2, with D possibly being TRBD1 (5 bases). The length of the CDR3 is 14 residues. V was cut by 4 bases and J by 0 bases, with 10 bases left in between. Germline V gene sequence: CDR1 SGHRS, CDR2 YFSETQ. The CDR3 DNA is TGCGCCAGCAGCCTTGACAGTCCTAACTATGGCTACACCTTC. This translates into CASSLDSPNYGYTF. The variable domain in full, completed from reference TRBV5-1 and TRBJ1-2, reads KAGVTQTPRYLIKTRGQQVTLSCSPISGHRSVSWYQQTPGQGLQFLFEYFSETQRNKGNFPGRFSGRQFSNSRSEMNVSTLELGDSALYLCASSLDSPNYGYTFGSGTRLTVV.

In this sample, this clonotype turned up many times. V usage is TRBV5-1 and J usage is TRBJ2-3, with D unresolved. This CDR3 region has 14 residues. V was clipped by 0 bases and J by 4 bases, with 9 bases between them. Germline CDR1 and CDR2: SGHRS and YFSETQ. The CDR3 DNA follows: TGCGCCAGCAGCTTGGCCCCAGGATCAGATACGCAGTATTTT. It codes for CASSLAPGSDTQYF.

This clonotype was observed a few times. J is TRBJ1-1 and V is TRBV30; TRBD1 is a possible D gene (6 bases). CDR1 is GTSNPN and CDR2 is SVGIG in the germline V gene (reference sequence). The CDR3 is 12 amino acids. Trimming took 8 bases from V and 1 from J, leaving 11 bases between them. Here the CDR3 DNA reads TGTGCCAACGGGGACAAGAACACTGAAGCTTTCTTT. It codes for CANGDKNTEAFF.

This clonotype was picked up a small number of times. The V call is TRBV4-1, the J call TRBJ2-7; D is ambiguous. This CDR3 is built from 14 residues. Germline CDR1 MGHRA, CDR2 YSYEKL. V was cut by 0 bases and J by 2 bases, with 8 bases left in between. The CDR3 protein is CASSQDGRPYEQYF. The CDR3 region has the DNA TGCGCCAGCAGCCAAGACGGGCGCCCCTACGAGCAGTACTTC.

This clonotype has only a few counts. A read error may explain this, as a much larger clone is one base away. The CDR3 protein is CASSQNLVSRRFF. The CDR3 bases are TGTGCCAGCAGCCAGAATCTCGTGAGCAGGCGGTTCTTC. The chain links TRBV3-1 to TRBJ2-1; D unclear. This CDR3 has 13 amino acids. The V gene lost 3 bases and the J gene lost 15 bases, with 18 bases spanning the gap. Germline V gives CDR1 LGHDT, CDR2 YNNKEL (reference sequence).

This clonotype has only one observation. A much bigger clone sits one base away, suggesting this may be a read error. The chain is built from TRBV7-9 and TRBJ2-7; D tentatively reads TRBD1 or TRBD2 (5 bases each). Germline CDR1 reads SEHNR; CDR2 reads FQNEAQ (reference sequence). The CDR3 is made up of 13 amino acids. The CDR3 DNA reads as TGTGCCAGCAGCTCATCAGGGACGAACGAGCGGTACTTC. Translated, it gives CASSSSGTNERYF.

The CDR3 DNA follows: TGTGCCAGCGGAGCAGATACGCAGTATTTT. It yields the protein CASGADTQYF. The J gene is TRBJ2-3, the V gene TRBV6-5, with unresolved D. Trimming removed 8 bases at V and 4 bases at J, with 4 bases between. Germline-derived CDR1 and CDR2 are MNHEY and SVGAGI. The CDR3 is 10 residues long.

CDR3: CASSFLAGGLADTQYF. CDR3 DNA: TGTGCCAGCAGCTTCCTAGCGGGAGGGCTTGCAGATACGCAGTATTTT. The V and J genes are TRBV7-9 and TRBJ2-3; TRBD2 aligns across 12 bases. This CDR3 comprises 16 residues. The J segment lost 4 bases and the V segment lost 3 bases, leaving 5 bases of the junction unmatched. CDR1 SEHNR and CDR2 FQNEAQ come from the germline V gene (reference sequence).

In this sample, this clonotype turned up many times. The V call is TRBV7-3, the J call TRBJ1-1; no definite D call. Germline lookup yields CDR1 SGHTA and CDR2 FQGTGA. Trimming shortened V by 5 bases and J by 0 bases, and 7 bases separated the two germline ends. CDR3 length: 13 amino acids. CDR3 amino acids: CASSLRMNTEAFF. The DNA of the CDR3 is TGTGCCAGCAGCCTTCGGATGAACACTGAAGCTTTCTTT.

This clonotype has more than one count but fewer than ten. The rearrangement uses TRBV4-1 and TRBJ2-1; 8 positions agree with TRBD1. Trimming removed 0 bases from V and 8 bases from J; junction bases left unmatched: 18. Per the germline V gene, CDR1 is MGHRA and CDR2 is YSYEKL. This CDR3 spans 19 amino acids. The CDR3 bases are TGCGCCAGCAGCCAAGAAAAACTGGGTAGGACAGGGAACGGCGATGAGCAGTTCTTC. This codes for CASSQEKLGRTGNGDEQFF.

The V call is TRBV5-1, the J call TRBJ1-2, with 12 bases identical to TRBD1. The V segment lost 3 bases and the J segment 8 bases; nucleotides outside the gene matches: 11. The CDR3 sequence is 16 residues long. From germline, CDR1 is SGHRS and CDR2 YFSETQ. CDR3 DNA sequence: TGCGCCAGCAGCTCAGAACCGGGACAGGGGGCGCTAGGCTACACCTTC. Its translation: CASSSEPGQGALGYTF.

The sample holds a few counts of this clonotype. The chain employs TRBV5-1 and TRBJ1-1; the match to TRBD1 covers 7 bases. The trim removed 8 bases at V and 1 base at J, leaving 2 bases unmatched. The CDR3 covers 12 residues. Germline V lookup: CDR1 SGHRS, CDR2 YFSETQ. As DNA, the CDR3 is TGCGCCAGTAGGACAGGGAACACTGAAGCTTTCTTT. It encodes CASRTGNTEAFF.

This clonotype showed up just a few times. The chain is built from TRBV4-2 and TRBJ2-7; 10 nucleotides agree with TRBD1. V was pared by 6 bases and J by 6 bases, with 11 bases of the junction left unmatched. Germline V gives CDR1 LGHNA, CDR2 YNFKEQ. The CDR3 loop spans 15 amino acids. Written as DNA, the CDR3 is TGTGCCAGCAGTTACGGGGGGACAGGGGTTGGCGAGCAGTACTTC. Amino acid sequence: CASSYGGTGVGEQYF.

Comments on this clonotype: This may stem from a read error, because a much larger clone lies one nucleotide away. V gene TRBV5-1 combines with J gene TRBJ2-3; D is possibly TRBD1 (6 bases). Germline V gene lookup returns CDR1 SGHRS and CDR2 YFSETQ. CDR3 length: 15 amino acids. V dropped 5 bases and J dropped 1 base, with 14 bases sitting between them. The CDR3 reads CASRRQAGGTDTQYF. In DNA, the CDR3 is TGCGCCAGCAGACGACAGGCTGGGGGCACAGATACGCAGTATTTT.

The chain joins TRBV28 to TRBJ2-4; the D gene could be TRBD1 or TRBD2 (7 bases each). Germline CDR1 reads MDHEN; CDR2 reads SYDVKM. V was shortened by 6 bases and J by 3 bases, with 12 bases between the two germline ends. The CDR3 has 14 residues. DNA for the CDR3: TGTGCCAGCAGCCTCAGGGGGGGCAAAAACATTCAGTACTTC. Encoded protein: CASSLRGGKNIQYF. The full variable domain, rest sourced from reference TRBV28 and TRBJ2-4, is DVKVTQSSRYLVKRTGEKVFLECVQDMDHENMFWYRQDPGLGLRLIYFSYDVKMKEKGDIPEGYSVSREKKERFSLILESASTNQTSMYLCASSLRGGKNIQYFGAGTRLSVL.

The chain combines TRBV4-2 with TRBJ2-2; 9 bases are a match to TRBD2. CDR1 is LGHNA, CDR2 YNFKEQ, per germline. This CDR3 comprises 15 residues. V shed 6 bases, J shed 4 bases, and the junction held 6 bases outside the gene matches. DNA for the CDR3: TGTGCCAGCAGGGATAGCGGGAGTGGCACCGGGGAGCTGTTTTTT. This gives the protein CASRDSGSGTGELFF.

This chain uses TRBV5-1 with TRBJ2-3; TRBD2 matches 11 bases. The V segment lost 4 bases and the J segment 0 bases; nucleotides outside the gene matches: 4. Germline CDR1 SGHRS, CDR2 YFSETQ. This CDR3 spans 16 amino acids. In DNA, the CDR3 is TGCGCCAGCAGCCCGGGACTAGCGGCTAGCACAGATACGCAGTATTTT. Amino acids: CASSPGLAASTDTQYF.

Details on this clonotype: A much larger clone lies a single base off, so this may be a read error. The CDR3 DNA sequence: TGCGCCAGCAGCTTAGGACAGAACAATGAGCAGTCCTTC. It specifies CASSLGQNNEQSF. This chain uses TRBV5-1 with TRBJ2-1, with D tentatively TRBD1 (6 bases). CDR3 length: 13 residues. Germline-derived CDR1 and CDR2 are SGHRS and YFSETQ.

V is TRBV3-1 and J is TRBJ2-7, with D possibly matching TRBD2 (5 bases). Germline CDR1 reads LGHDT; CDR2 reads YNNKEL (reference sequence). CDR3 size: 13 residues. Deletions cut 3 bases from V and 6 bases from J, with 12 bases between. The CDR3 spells CASSQFLEGEQYF. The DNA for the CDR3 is TGTGCCAGCAGCCAGTTTCTAGAGGGCGAGCAGTACTTC.

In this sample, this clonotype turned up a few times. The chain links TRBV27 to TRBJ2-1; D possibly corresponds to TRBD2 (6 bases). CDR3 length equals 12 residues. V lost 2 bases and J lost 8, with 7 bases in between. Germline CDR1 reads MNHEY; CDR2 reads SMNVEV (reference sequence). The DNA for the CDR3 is TGTGCCAGCAGTTTAGCGGGGCATGAGCAGTTCTTC. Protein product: CASSLAGHEQFF.

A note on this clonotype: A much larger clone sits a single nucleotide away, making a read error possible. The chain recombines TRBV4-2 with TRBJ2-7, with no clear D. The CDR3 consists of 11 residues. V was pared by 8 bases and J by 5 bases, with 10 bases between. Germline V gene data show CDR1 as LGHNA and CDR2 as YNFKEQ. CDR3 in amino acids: CASASEHEQYF. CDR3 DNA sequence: TGTGCCAGCGCCTCAGAGCACGAGCAGTACTTC.

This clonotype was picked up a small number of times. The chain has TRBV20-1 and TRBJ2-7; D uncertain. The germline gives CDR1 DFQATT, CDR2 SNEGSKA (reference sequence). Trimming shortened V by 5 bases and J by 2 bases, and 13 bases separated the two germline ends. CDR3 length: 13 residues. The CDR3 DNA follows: TGCAGTGCTCCGCGGCCCCAAACCTACGAGCAGTACTTC. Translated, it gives CSAPRPQTYEQYF.

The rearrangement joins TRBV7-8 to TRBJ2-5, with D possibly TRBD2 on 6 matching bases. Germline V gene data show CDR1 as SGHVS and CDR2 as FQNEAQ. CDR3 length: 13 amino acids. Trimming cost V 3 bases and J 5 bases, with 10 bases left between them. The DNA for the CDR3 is TGTGCCAGCAGCTTTCGGGGGTTTGAGACCCAGTACTTC. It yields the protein CASSFRGFETQYF.

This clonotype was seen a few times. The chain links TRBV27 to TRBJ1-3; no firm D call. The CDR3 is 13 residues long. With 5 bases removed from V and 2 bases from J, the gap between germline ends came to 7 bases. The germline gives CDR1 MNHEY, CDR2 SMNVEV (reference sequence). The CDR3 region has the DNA TGTGCCAGCAGTCAAGGTGCTGGAAACACCATATATTTT. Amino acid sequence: CASSQGAGNTIYF.

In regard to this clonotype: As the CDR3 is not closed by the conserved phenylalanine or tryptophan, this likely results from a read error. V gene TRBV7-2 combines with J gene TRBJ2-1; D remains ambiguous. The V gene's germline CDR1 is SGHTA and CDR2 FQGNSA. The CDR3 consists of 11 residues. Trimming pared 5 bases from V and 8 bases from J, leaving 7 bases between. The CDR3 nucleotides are TGTGCCAGCAGCGACGCCTATGAGCAGTTCTCC. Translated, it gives CASSDAYEQFS.